The clone carrying this T cell receptor (beta chain) was counted only a few times. One junction end does not reproduce the germline sequence, and a read error may be involved. The sample originates from a study of T cells after yellow fever vaccination. This CDR3 spans 16 amino acids. Germline CDR1 reads LNHDA; CDR2 reads SQIVND (reference sequence). A process of 5'RACE template switching, which added a universal primer site and UMIs, was used to make TCR cDNA. Each CDR3 protein gets one entry after TCRdb re-called the 5' RACE reads with MiXCR. The sample gives fewer than 350,000 distinct CDR3 sequences, 8.5% to 9% of which show up once; about a sixth is in the top ten.

The TCR was taken from a man between 18 and 29 years old who received the YFV17D yellow fever vaccine. The chain carries TRBV19 and TRBJ2-1; TRBD2 matches at 8 bases. This specimen consisted of PBMCs, obtained on the day of the first yellow fever vaccination. The CDR3 DNA is TGTGCCAATAGTATAGTTCAACTAGCGGAAAACAATGAGCAGTTCTTC. The encoded protein is CANSIVQLAENNEQFF.